This entry concerns a single T cell receptor (beta chain). This sample was taken from a study of monozygotic twins with inflammatory bowel disease. TCRdb reprocessed the 5' RACE reads and stores each CDR3 protein as one record, lacking DNA. This repertoire includes about 380,000 distinct CDR3 sequences. Whole blood that had not undergone T cell sorting provided the isolated total RNA. The TCR comes from a human donor with ulcerative colitis or Crohn's disease, or a healthy co-twin of an affected twin (not recorded which). Sequencing was done on a sample of blood.

The CDR3 is CASSVNGELFF. This chain uses TRBV9 with TRBJ2-2. Germline assignment: CDR1 SGDLS and CDR2 YYNGEE. The CDR3 length is 11 residues.